This T cell receptor beta chain appears in the sequencing data of a study of tumor and adjacent non-tumor tissue in lung cancer. TCRbeta libraries were built with three rounds of nested PCR, modified from ARM-PCR. TCRdb reprocessed the multiplex PCR reads via MiXCR and lists one record per CDR3 protein. The table includes over 100,000 distinct CDR3 sequences, roughly 75% detected once. This sample's RNA came from whole unsorted tissue. About this clonotype itself: A much larger clone lies one base from this, so it may be a read error.

The CDR3 has 16 amino acids. The V and J ends lost 10 bases and 6 bases, in that order; junction bases with no gene match: 15. Germline V gene sequence: CDR1 MNHEY, CDR2 SVGAGI. This rearrangement joins TRBV6-5 to TRBJ2-1; TRBD2 aligns across 10 bases. Material for sequencing was lung tumor tissue. The source is a woman aged 55-75 years with non-small cell lung cancer. Here the CDR3 reads CANTNGMERGGNEQFF. For the CDR3, the DNA is TGTGCCAACACCAACGGTATGGAGCGGGGGGGCAATGAGCAGTTCTTC.